This T cell receptor (beta chain) comes out of a study of OX40 agonist ivuxolimab in advanced cancers. Study findings and constraints: It was not determined which antigens were specifically recognized by the peripheral T cells that had undergone clonal expansion.

Germline CDR1 is SGHTA and CDR2 is FQGNSA. CDR3 length: 13 amino acids. Concerning this clone itself: Its specificity is unknown.

TCRdb's table, derived via immunoSEQ multiplex PCR, lists solely in-frame clones and lacks some. The sample yields nearly 110,000 clones, approximately 90% seen once. This TCR was recovered from an adult with an advanced solid tumor such as melanoma, head and neck, liver or kidney cancer. The rearrangement uses TRBV7-2 and TRBJ2-5; 7 bases fit TRBD1. The tail of the sequence fits TRBJ2-7 better, so the J call may be wrong. The sequences come from CD4+ or CD8+ T cells sorted from blood, collected in a trial of the OX40 agonist ivuxolimab. CDR3 DNA: TGTGCCAGCAGCAAAAGGGACAGCTACGAGCAGTACTTC. Its translation is CASSKRDSYEQYF.